A single sample gave rise to the 10 T cell receptor beta chains below, sequenced in a study of technical replicates of blood from a handful of donors. The method was immunoSEQ multiplex PCR; TCRdb's version includes in-frame clones alone and lacks a portion of them. The sample lists tens of thousands of clones, roughly 94% occurring once. The material sequenced was T cells isolated from PBMCs. These TCRs come from a human donor in good health.

In the case of this clone: Within the sample, other DNA sequences also encode this same CDR3. This sequence joins TRBV19 and TRBJ1-1, with D unresolved. CDR1 and CDR2 (germline): LNHDA, SQIVND (reference sequence). This CDR3 is built from 14 residues. The V gene lost 9 bases and the J gene lost 5 bases, with 19 bases spanning the gap. CDR3 DNA: TGTGCCAGCCAAGCGACTACCGACGGGACTGAAGCTTTCTTT. Its translation: CASQATTDGTEAFF.

The sample holds one count of this clone. The chain couples TRBV2 to TRBJ1-5; the match to TRBD1 covers 9 bases. V shed 6 bases, J shed 0 bases, and the junction held 15 bases outside the gene matches. Germline V gene data show CDR1 as SNHLY and CDR2 as FYNNEI. The CDR3 has 19 residues. Here the CDR3 DNA reads TGTGCCAGCAGCGGCCTGGACAGGGGCCTAATATATAGCAATCAGCCCCAGCATTTT. As protein: CASSGLDRGLIYSNQPQHF.

This chain joins TRBV27 and TRBJ1-5; D is unclear. V was pared by 2 bases and J by 4 bases, with 9 bases between. Germline V gives CDR1 MNHEY, CDR2 SMNVEV (reference sequence). The CDR3 loop spans 14 amino acids. CDR3 nucleotides: TGTGCCAGCAGTTTAGGGCAAGAGAATCAGCCCCAGCATTTT. Translation: CASSLGQENQPQHF.

The CDR3 coding sequence is TGTGCCAGCAGCTTAGTTGGCGAGGGGGTCGAGACCCAGTACTTC. This encodes CASSLVGEGVETQYF. The chain employs TRBV7-2 and TRBJ2-5; weak D call: TRBD1 (6 bases). CDR3 length: 15 amino acids. Germline V gene lookup returns CDR1 SGHTA and CDR2 FQGNSA. V lost 1 base and J lost 5, with 14 bases in between.

The chain links TRBV6-1 to TRBJ2-1; no clear D gene. The CDR3 has 13 residues. The V end lost 7 bases, the J end lost 8 bases, and 15 bases lay between the germline ends. The germline CDR1 and CDR2 sequences are MNHNS and SASEGT. CDR3 sequence reads: CASKFLRTYEQFF. CDR3 sequence (DNA): TGTGCCAGCAAATTCCTTAGAACTTATGAGCAGTTCTTC.

V and J are TRBV15 and TRBJ1-1, with no clear D. The CDR3 runs 13 residues. The germline V and J ends were trimmed by 4 bases and 3 bases, with 9 bases remaining between them. The germline V gene encodes CDR1 LNHNV and CDR2 YYDKDF (reference sequence). The CDR3 region is CATSIAADTEAFF. The DNA of the CDR3 is TGTGCCACCAGCATCGCCGCGGACACTGAAGCTTTCTTT.

This clone appeared once. This chain connects TRBV6-5 to TRBJ2-3, with D tentatively TRBD2 (6 bases). V shed 7 bases and J shed 5 bases, with 19 bases lying between them. CDR3 length equals 15 residues. CDR1 is MNHEY and CDR2 is SVGAGI in the germline V gene. CDR3 loop: CASKVAGWVVDTQYF. CDR3 DNA: TGTGCCAGCAAGGTCGCGGGATGGGTGGTAGATACGCAGTATTTT.

V gene TRBV4-1 combines with J gene TRBJ2-5; the match to TRBD2 covers 7 bases. The CDR3 is 14 residues long. V lost 0 bases, J lost 6 bases, and 4 bases stayed unmatched. CDR1 MGHRA and CDR2 YSYEKL come from the germline V gene. CDR3 protein: CASSQERELKTQYF. CDR3 sequence (DNA): TGCGCCAGCAGCCAAGAGCGGGAGCTGAAGACCCAGTACTTC.

This chain uses TRBV27 with TRBJ2-7, with 9 bases that match TRBD1. The ends lost 5 bases at V and 3 bases at J; junction bases unmatched: 8. CDR3 size: 15 residues. Per germline, CDR1 MNHEY and CDR2 SMNVEV (reference sequence). CDR3 DNA sequence: TGTGCCAGCAGTAAAACGCCGGGACAGGGCTACGAGCAGTACTTC. Protein sequence: CASSKTPGQGYEQYF.

This rearrangement joins TRBV18 to TRBJ2-3; possibly TRBD2 for D (5 bases). The germline gives CDR1 KGHSH, CDR2 LQKENI. The CDR3 is 16 amino acids. Trimming left V 3 bases short and J 2 bases short, with 15 bases between. CDR3 region: CASSPVQRRTTDTQYF. As DNA, the CDR3 is TGTGCCAGCTCACCCGTCCAGCGGAGGACCACAGATACGCAGTATTTT.